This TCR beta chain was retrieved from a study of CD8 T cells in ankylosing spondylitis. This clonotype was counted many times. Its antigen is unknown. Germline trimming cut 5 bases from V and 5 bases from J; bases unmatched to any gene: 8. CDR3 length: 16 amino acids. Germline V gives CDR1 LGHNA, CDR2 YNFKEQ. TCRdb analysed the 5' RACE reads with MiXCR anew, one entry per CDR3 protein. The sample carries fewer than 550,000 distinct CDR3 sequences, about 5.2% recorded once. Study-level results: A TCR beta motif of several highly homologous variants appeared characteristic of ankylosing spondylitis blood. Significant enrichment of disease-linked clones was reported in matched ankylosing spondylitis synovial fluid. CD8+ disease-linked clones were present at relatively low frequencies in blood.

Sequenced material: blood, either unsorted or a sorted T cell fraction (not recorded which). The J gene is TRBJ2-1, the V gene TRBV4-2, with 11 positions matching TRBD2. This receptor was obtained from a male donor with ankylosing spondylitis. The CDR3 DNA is TGTGCCAGCAGCACCGTTCTAGCGGGGGGTCACAATGAGCAGTTCTTC. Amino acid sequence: CASSTVLAGGHNEQFF.